The 2 T cell receptor beta chains listed next were all sequenced from one sample in a study of blood T cell repertoires in COVID-19. Measured with immunoSEQ multiplex PCR; TCRdb has only the in-frame clones, and not every one. Seen here are nearly 350,000 clones, around 83% observed once, and the top ten hold 2.5% to 3%. Sequenced material: peripheral blood. The receptor source for this set is a man aged 30 to 45 with active or convalescent COVID-19.

V and J are TRBV10-3 and TRBJ1-5; 8 bases are a match to TRBD1. V trimming: 11 bases; J trimming: 0 bases; junction bases outside the gene matches: 6. This CDR3 region has 14 residues. Germline-derived CDR1 and CDR2 are ENHRY and SYGVKD. The CDR3 loop reads CAAGQGYSNQPQHF. The CDR3 region has the DNA TGTGCCGCCGGACAGGGTTATAGCAATCAGCCCCAGCATTTT.

The chain has TRBV5-1 and TRBJ1-4, with D possibly being TRBD1 (5 bases). CDR3 length: 13 residues. In germline, CDR1 is SGHRS, CDR2 YFSETQ. Trimming removed 5 bases from V and 5 bases from J, with 10 bases in between. In DNA, the CDR3 is TGCGCCAGCAGGGGGCCCGAGAATGAAAAACTGTTTTTT. This encodes CASRGPENEKLFF.